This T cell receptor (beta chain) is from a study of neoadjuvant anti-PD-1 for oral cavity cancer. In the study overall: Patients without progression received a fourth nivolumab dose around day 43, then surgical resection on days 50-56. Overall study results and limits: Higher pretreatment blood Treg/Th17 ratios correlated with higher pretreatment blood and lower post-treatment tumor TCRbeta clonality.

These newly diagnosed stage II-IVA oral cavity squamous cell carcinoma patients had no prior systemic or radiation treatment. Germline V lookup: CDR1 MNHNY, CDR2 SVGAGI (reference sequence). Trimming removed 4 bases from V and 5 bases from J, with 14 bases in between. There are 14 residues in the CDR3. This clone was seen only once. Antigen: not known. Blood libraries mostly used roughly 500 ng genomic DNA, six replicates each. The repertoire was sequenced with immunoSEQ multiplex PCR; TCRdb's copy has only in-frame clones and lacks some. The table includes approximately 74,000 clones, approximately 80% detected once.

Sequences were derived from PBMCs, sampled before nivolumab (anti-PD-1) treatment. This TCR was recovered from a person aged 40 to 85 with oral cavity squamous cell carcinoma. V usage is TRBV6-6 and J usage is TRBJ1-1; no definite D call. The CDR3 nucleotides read TGTGCCAGCAGTTCCCTACCAGTGGCAACTGAAGCTTTCTTT. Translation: CASSSLPVATEAFF.